Listed here are 14 T cell receptor beta chains from one sample, sequenced in a study of blood T cell repertoires in COVID-19. Clones were read by immunoSEQ multiplex PCR, and TCRdb kept only the in-frame ones, dropping some. This sample yields about 120,000 clones, of which 80% are seen a single time; around 25% belongs to the top ten. The sequencing sample was made of peripheral blood. Receptor source: a human donor in a cohort sampled during active COVID-19.

The table lists this clone with a count of one. The genes are TRBV28 and TRBJ1-6; D is ambiguous. V dropped 5 bases and J dropped 0 bases, with 17 bases sitting between them. Germline assignment: CDR1 MDHEN and CDR2 SYDVKM. The CDR3 extends over 18 amino acids. CDR3 DNA: TGTGCCAGCAGTCCTGATAGATCACCGAGCTCCTATAATTCACCCCTCCACTTT. Encoded protein: CASSPDRSPSSYNSPLHF.

The CDR3 nucleotides are TGTGCCACCAGTAGTCGACAGGGAATTTACAATGAGCAGTTCTTC. It codes for CATSSRQGIYNEQFF. The gene calls are TRBV24-1 and TRBJ2-1, with 7 bases fitting TRBD1. J lost 4 bases, V lost 6 bases, and 8 bases had no gene match. This CDR3 comprises 15 residues. CDR1 is KGHDR and CDR2 is SFDVKD in the germline V gene.

This sequence joins TRBV3-1 (or the pseudogene TRBV3-2) and TRBJ2-1; 7 nucleotides match TRBD2. The trim removed 8 bases at V and 6 bases at J, leaving 7 bases unmatched. Germline V CDR1 and CDR2: LGHDT, YNNKEL (reference sequence). This CDR3 region has 13 residues. This CDR3 reads CASGPGGGNEQFF. CDR3 nucleotide sequence: TGTGCCAGCGGGCCGGGAGGAGGCAATGAGCAGTTCTTC.

J is TRBJ2-3 and V is TRBV11-3; D unresolved. CDR1 is SGHNT and CDR2 is YENEEA in the germline V gene. The V end was cut by 1 base, the J end by 6 bases, with 14 bases between. CDR3 length: 15 amino acids. The DNA for the CDR3 is TGTGCCAGCAGCTTAGGAGGTCTAGACGGGGATACGCAGTATTTT. This gives the protein CASSLGGLDGDTQYF.

This chain uses TRBV18 with TRBJ2-5; the D is unclear. This CDR3 is built from 12 residues. Trimming left V 3 bases short and J 5 bases short, with 7 bases between. CDR1 is KGHSH, CDR2 LQKENI, per germline. CDR3 amino acids: CASSPIRETQYF. CDR3 nucleotides: TGTGCCAGCTCACCCATACGGGAGACCCAGTACTTC. The complete variable domain, with remaining parts taken from reference TRBV18 and TRBJ2-5, reads NAGVMQNPRHLVRRRGQEARLRCSPMKGHSHVYWYRQLPEEGLKFMVYLQKENIIDESGMPKERFSAEFPKEGPSILRIQQVVRGDSAAYFCASSPIRETQYFGPGTRLLVL.

CDR3 amino acids: CASSRQTGSWEKLFF. Here the CDR3 DNA reads TGTGCCAGCAGCCGCCAGACAGGCTCCTGGGAAAAACTGTTTTTT. The chain recombines TRBV7-9 with TRBJ1-4; D perhaps matches TRBD1 (6 bases). CDR1 and CDR2 from the germline V gene are SEHNR and FQNEAQ (reference sequence). V shed 5 bases and J shed 8 bases, with 18 bases lying between them. This CDR3 contains 15 residues.

The chain has TRBV19 and TRBJ1-5; 7 bases map to TRBD1. Germline V gene lookup returns CDR1 LNHDA and CDR2 SQIVND (reference sequence). The length of the CDR3 is 13 residues. Losses at the gene ends were 6 bases for V and 4 bases for J; bases not matched to a gene: 3. CDR3 sequence (DNA): TGTGCCAGTAGAGGACAGGTGAATCAGCCCCAGCATTTT. This encodes CASRGQVNQPQHF.

In this sample, this clone turned up a few times. The chain couples TRBV27 to TRBJ2-2, with a possible D match to TRBD1 (6 bases). The CDR3 loop spans 17 amino acids. V was pared by 0 bases and J by 3 bases, with 14 bases between. CDR1 is MNHEY, CDR2 SMNVEV, per germline (reference sequence). The CDR3 bases are TGTGCCAGCAGTTTATCCGCCGGGACATTCTACACCGGGGAGCTGTTTTTT. The encoded protein is CASSLSAGTFYTGELFF.

Worth noting for this clone: Other nucleotide sequences from this sample produce the same CDR3. The chain links TRBV9 to TRBJ1-2; 7 nucleotides line up with TRBD1. V lost 8 bases, J lost 2 bases, and 12 bases stayed unmatched. The CDR3 consists of 15 residues. Germline V CDR1 and CDR2: SGDLS, YYNGEE. The CDR3, as DNA: TGTGCCAGTACCCTCCGGGCAGGGGGGAACTATGGCTACACCTTC. Its protein product is CASTLRAGGNYGYTF.

This sequence joins TRBV5-1 and TRBJ2-7; 8 bases line up with TRBD1. This CDR3 region has 16 residues. After removal of 4 bases from V and 1 base from J, the junction contained 10 bases not matched to a gene. Per germline, CDR1 SGHRS and CDR2 YFSETQ. The CDR3 sequence is CASSPGATGVSYEQYF. The CDR3 DNA sequence: TGCGCCAGCAGCCCCGGGGCGACAGGGGTTTCCTACGAGCAGTACTTC.

The chain uses TRBV6-2 or TRBV6-3 and TRBJ1-2, with 7 bases matching TRBD1. This CDR3 comprises 15 residues. In germline, CDR1 is MNHEY, CDR2 SVGEGT. Trimming at V came to 4 bases and at J to 4 bases, leaving 9 bases not matched to a gene. The CDR3 spells CASSFEGQSSYGYTF. The CDR3 nucleotides read TGTGCCAGCAGTTTCGAGGGACAGTCATCCTATGGCTACACCTTC.

This clone was observed a few times. The chain employs TRBV6-6 and TRBJ2-7, with D possibly matching TRBD2 (6 bases). The germline CDR1 and CDR2 sequences are MNHNY and SVGAGI (reference sequence). CDR3 size: 13 residues. The V end was cut by 0 bases, the J end by 6 bases, with 9 bases between. CDR3 region: CASSYSREREQYF. DNA for the CDR3: TGTGCCAGCAGTTACTCCCGGGAGCGCGAGCAGTACTTC.

The chain couples TRBV28 to TRBJ2-7, with D possibly being TRBD1 (6 bases). Germline assignment: CDR1 MDHEN and CDR2 SYDVKM. Between the trimmed V and J ends, which lost 6 bases and 2 bases, there was a span of 17 bases. The CDR3 loop spans 15 amino acids. CDR3 coding DNA: TGTGCCAGCAGATCGGCCGGGACACGGGCCTACGAGCAGTACTTC. This codes for CASRSAGTRAYEQYF.

The chain couples TRBV18 to TRBJ2-5; 7 nucleotides match TRBD2. With 4 bases clipped from V and 3 bases from J, the junction kept 5 bases outside the gene matches. The germline gives CDR1 KGHSH, CDR2 LQKENI. This CDR3 comprises 14 residues. The CDR3 DNA is TGTGCCAGCTCACGTACTAGCGCCGAAGAGACCCAGTACTTC. Protein: CASSRTSAEETQYF.